The source of this T cell receptor beta chain is a study (dated by TCRdb to between 2015 and 2017). Concerning the study at large: The study set out to test whether tumor-infiltrating Tregs in breast cancer get recruited from blood Tregs or are instead converted in situ from other CD4+ T cell subsets. Results the study describes overall, beyond this receptor: The TCR alpha and beta sequences of tumor-infiltrating Tregs showed the greatest overlap with tumor naive CD4+ T cells, followed by blood naive CD4+ T cells. The larger-cohort validation was restricted to a single TCR beta V-J rearrangement rather than whole repertoires. In terms of TCR gene usage, tumor memory CD4+ T cells clustered together with blood and lymph node memory CD4+ cells, as well as with lymph node naive CD4+ cells.

Amplification of full-length TCR variable regions was done by 5' RACE PCR using constant-region reverse primers, and this step was followed by semi-nested PCR with Nested Universal Primer A. The ReliaPrep RNA Cell Miniprep System was used to extract total RNA, which was then reverse transcribed into 5'RACE-ready cDNA with the SMARTer RACE 5'/3' Kit. Multiplex adaptors were used to barcode full-length TCR alpha and beta libraries, and the barcoded libraries were sequenced on an Illumina MiSeq. The authors' analysis ran thus. For each of nine subset-tissue groups, sequencing data from the five patients were combined, and the groups were compared by unsupervised clustering of TCR gene usage. The Morisita-Horn index was used to calculate repertoire similarity, with shared sequences weighted by how much each contributed to each repertoire. In TCRdb, the public reads were trimmed at Q25 with fastp and aligned with MiXCR, with productive beta chains retained. Rows with one shared CDR3 protein collapse into an entry with the most common genes and DNA. The authors' filters were not applied to this entry. The sample table shows roughly 60,000 distinct CDR3 sequences, and around 24% are seen once. Less than 2.5% of the sample goes to the ten largest clones.

Cells that were CD4+CD25+CD127-/low were isolated as Tregs. Tregs, naive and memory CD4+ T cells from tumor, blood and ipsilateral draining lymph nodes of about five breast cancer patients underwent full-length TCR alpha and beta sequencing. Tumor tissue and lymph nodes obtained by ipsilateral axillary dissection were perfused with PBS, cut into small pieces and digested using collagenase I and hyaluronidase. Sorted cell populations were confirmed by FACS to exceed 90% purity. On this clonotype itself: The antigen it binds to is not known. The input lacks base qualities; no much larger clone sits a single base away.

The CDR3 covers 14 residues, taking in both the cysteine and the phenylalanine. Just the 42-base CDR3 DNA is kept, in frame starting at base 1. CDR1 and CDR2 are read off the germline V gene (reference sequence) as MNHEY and SMNVEV. Trimming takes 9 bases from V and 4 bases from J, and the germline ends sit 16 bases apart. The sample comprised tumor-infiltrating Tregs sorted from the breast tumor. The TCR originated in a female donor with breast cancer. This chain joins TRBV27 to TRBJ2-1; possibly the D gene is TRBD2, per 6 matching bases. Read as DNA, the sequence is TGTGCCAGTAACCGGGGGAGAGGATACAATGAGCAGTTCTTC. It translates as CASNRGRGYNEQFF.